This T cell receptor (beta chain) was obtained from a study of low-dose radiotherapy and immunotherapy resistance in tumors (dated by TCRdb to between 2022 and 2023). Concerning the study at large: Cohort 1 received 0.5 Gy per fraction every 2 weeks, with a prescribed total PTV dose of 6.5 Gy. Intravenous cyclophosphamide at 200 mg/m2 was administered every two weeks, one day ahead of each radiation and immunotherapy administration. Nivolumab and ipilimumab were both given intravenously, with nivolumab at a 240 mg flat dose every two weeks and ipilimumab at 1 mg/kg every six weeks. Starting on cycle 1 day 1, patients took 300 mg of aspirin by mouth once daily for four cycles. Randomization of trial participants into treatment groups was not performed. For Cohort 2, the dose was 1 Gy per fraction given every two weeks, adding up to 13 Gy in total across 26 weeks. The translational analysis covered eight patients: three from the first dose cohort and the first five from the second dose cohort.

The sequencing machine was an Illumina HiSeq 2500. First-strand cDNA was synthesized with Superscript III and a set of TRAV- and TRBV-specific primers, covering both TCRalpha and TCRbeta chains. TCRs were amplified with Phusion for around 20 PCR cycles, with a constant-region primer paired with the adapter attached to the V primers. Amplification of the isolated mRNA was done with the MessageAmp II aRNA Amplification Kit, which involved a roughly 17-hour in vitro transcription at 37 degrees C. The Dynabeads mRNA DIRECT Purification Kit was used to isolate the mRNA for TCR sequencing. A second approximately 25-cycle Phusion PCR added indexed Illumina adapters, and products were purified with AMPure XP beads. As for the authors' bioinformatics: Using custom Perl scripts, TCR sequences that encoded the same protein were pooled, out-of-frame sequences were dropped, and the abundance of each clonotype was calculated. TCR sequences supported by only a single read were excluded from analysis. The metrics used to describe the repertoires included Shannon entropy, Gini index, clonality, richness, and the frequency of TCRs shared between repertoires. The public reads were quality trimmed at Q25 with fastp and then assembled into clones with MiXCR by TCRdb, keeping productive beta chains. One record per CDR3 amino acid sequence lists the most common genes and DNA. The V and J calls were not made by the authors but by TCRdb's processing. The sample profile shows roughly 60,000 distinct CDR3 sequences; under 30% of them were found once. The ten largest account for roughly 6% of the sample.

The CDR3 measures 16 amino acids from cysteine to phenylalanine. Of all the DNA, just the CDR3 is kept, 48 bases in frame from base 1. From the germline V gene, CDR1 is MGHRA and CDR2 is YSYEKL. V is reduced by 4 bases and J by 1 base, leaving a spacing of 16 bases between them. Many counts were recorded for this clonotype. The antigen this receptor binds is unknown. Base qualities are not at hand, and no much larger clone is one base apart. In the paper's terms, the time point label means: before trial treatment. Donors were enrolled in RACIN, a single-arm phase I dose-escalation trial in which nivolumab, ipilimumab, aspirin, low-dose cyclophosphamide and low-dose radiotherapy were combined. Patients with advanced, TIL-negative solid tumors were considered eligible.

The sequencing here drew on PBMCs, taken before treatment. Here the chain combines TRBV4-1 and TRBJ1-1; a confident D gene designation cannot be given. This clonotype was sampled from a male donor with prostate cancer. The DNA reads TGCGCCAGCAGCCCCCCGGAACGGACGACGAACACTGAAGCTTTCTTT. Its coded protein is CASSPPERTTNTEAFF.